These T cell receptor beta chains were read from a single sample in a study of control samples from healthy donors and cancer patients. Clones were read by immunoSEQ multiplex PCR, and TCRdb kept only the in-frame ones, dropping some. The repertoire has around 150,000 clones, around 90% of them found once; the top ten carry 4.9%. Source material: blood. The receptors stem from a man aged 25-40 years in good health. The CDR3 runs from the conserved cysteine through the conserved F or W. D genes are given only for firm matches. Clone size is not always given. Where it is, it says once, few, many or a class for expanded clones.

v_call	j_call	d_call	clone_size	cdr3_nt	cdr3_aa
TRBV18	TRBJ1-3	-	-	TGTGCCAGCTCACCACAGGGTCCTGGAAACACCATATATTTT	CASSPQGPGNTIYF
TRBV30	TRBJ2-3	-	-	TGTGCCTGGAGTGTACTCAGCGCAAGCACAGATACGCAGTATTTT	CAWSVLSASTDTQYF
TRBV18	TRBJ2-7	-	-	TGTGCCAGCTCACCTGAAACTAGACGGACCCTCCTCAGCGAGCAGTACTTC	CASSPETRRTLLSEQYF
TRBV6-5	TRBJ2-1	TRBD2	-	TGTGCCAGCAGTTACCCCCTGAGCGGGAGGAATGAGCAGTTCTTC	CASSYPLSGRNEQFF
TRBV6-5	TRBJ1-1	TRBD1	-	TGTGCCACCTACAGGGGGCCGGTGTACACTGAAGCTTTCTTT	CATYRGPVYTEAFF
TRBV24-1	TRBJ2-3	-	-	TGTGCCACCAGTGACCCCGGCGGTCCAGATACGCAGTATTTT	CATSDPGGPDTQYF
TRBV4-1	TRBJ2-4	TRBD2	-	TGCGCCAGCAGCTCACGGACTAGCGGGGGGGCCTTAAACATTCAGTACTTC	CASSSRTSGGALNIQYF
TRBV20-1	TRBJ2-2	-	-	TGCAGTGCTAGGGTCGGAGGGGAGCTGTTTTTT	CSARVGGELFF
TRBV25-1	TRBJ1-3	-	-	TGTGCCAGCAGTGAATATATAGGACAAAGAAACACCATATATTTT	CASSEYIGQRNTIYF
TRBV3-1/TRBV3-2	TRBJ2-1	-	once	TGTGCCAGCAGCTCACCCCTAAATGAGCAGTTCTTC	CASSSPLNEQFF
TRBV7-8	TRBJ1-1	-	-	TGTGCCAGCTCCCCGGGTATACCGAACACTGAAGCTTTCTTT	CASSPGIPNTEAFF
TRBV12-3/TRBV12-4	TRBJ1-1	-	once	TGTGCCAGCAGTTTGGGGGGAGAGACTGAAGCTTTCTTT	CASSLGGETEAFF
TRBV3-1/TRBV3-2	TRBJ1-4	-	-	TGTGCCAGCAGCCTACAGGGAACTAATGAAAAACTGTTTTTT	CASSLQGTNEKLFF